What follows are 13 T cell receptor beta chains derived from one specimen sequenced in a study of T cells in Graves' hyperthyroidism and ophthalmopathy. The investigators amplified TCR beta CDR3 regions from RNA transcripts. The HTBI primer set was used in a first-round RT-PCR of the TCR CDR3. MiXCR, run by TCRdb on the multiplex PCR reads, gives a single entry per CDR3 protein. The data hold about 180,000 distinct CDR3 sequences, with around 15% observed a single time. Sequences were obtained from blood. All receptors come from a woman aged 45-59 years with Graves' hyperthyroidism.

There are many counts of this clonotype. This chain connects TRBV7-2 to TRBJ1-2; D not resolved. Trimming pared 10 bases from V and 4 bases from J, leaving 13 bases between. Germline V lookup: CDR1 SGHTA, CDR2 FQGNSA. The CDR3 spans 12 residues. The CDR3 protein is CANREVSYGYTF. Here the CDR3 DNA reads TGTGCCAACCGGGAGGTGAGCTATGGCTACACCTTC.

This chain uses TRBV3-1 with TRBJ2-7, with 11 bases identical to TRBD2. There are 18 residues in the CDR3. Trimming removed 0 bases from V and 6 bases from J; junction bases left unmatched: 13. In germline, CDR1 is LGHDT, CDR2 YNNKEL (reference sequence). The CDR3 loop reads CASSQDSRSSGGRGEQYF. Here the CDR3 DNA reads TGTGCCAGCAGCCAAGATTCGAGATCTAGCGGGGGGAGAGGCGAGCAGTACTTC.

This clonotype was found many times. The rearrangement joins TRBV10-3 to TRBJ2-3; D is unclear. The V end was cut by 2 bases, the J end by 2 bases, with 5 bases between. The CDR3 runs 13 residues. Germline loops: CDR1 ENHRY, CDR2 SYGVKD. CDR3 sequence: CAISEAPTDTQYF. The CDR3 nucleotides read TGTGCCATCAGTGAGGCCCCCACAGATACGCAGTATTTT.

At least ten counts were recorded for this clonotype. The V call is TRBV6-1, the J call TRBJ1-1; 7 bases map to TRBD1. CDR1 and CDR2 from the germline V gene are MNHNS and SASEGT. The CDR3 consists of 16 residues. Unmatched junction bases numbered 15, after V lost 5 bases and J lost 6 bases. This CDR3 is CASSPTPPRGRAEAFF. The CDR3 DNA reads TGTGCCAGCAGTCCTACCCCCCCGAGGGGGCGGGCTGAAGCTTTCTTT.

Ten or more counts support this clonotype. This chain joins TRBV5-5 and TRBJ2-7, with D perhaps matching TRBD1 (6 bases). CDR1 is SGHKS and CDR2 is YYEKEE in the germline V gene (reference sequence). V was clipped by 5 bases and J by 6 bases, with 9 bases between them. This CDR3 spans 11 amino acids. CDR3 sequence reads: CASRTGLEQYF. CDR3 sequence (DNA): TGTGCCAGCAGAACAGGGCTCGAGCAGTACTTC. Variable domain in full (rest from reference TRBV5-5 and TRBJ2-7): DAGVTQSPTHLIKTRGQQVTLRCSPISGHKSVSWYQQVLGQGPQFIFQYYEKEERGRGNFPDRFSARQFPNYSSELNVNALLLGDSALYLCASRTGLEQYFGPGTRLTVT.

This clonotype was seen repeatedly, ten times or more. Germline is not matched at one junction end, which may reflect a read error. This chain connects TRBV6-1 to TRBJ2-7; the match to TRBD2 covers 13 bases. This CDR3 comprises 14 residues. Per the germline V gene, CDR1 is MNHNS and CDR2 is SASEGT. The CDR3 loop is CASSLVGLAGRKHF. CDR3 nucleotide sequence: TGTGCCAGCAGTCTCGTGGGACTAGCGGGGAGAAAGCACTTC.

This clonotype was seen repeatedly, ten times or more. This chain links TRBV20-1 with TRBJ2-3; 10 bases are a match to TRBD2. This CDR3 is built from 17 residues. The V segment lost 5 bases and the J segment 2 bases; nucleotides outside the gene matches: 13. The V gene's germline CDR1 is DFQATT and CDR2 SNEGSKA (reference sequence). The CDR3: CSAHPAELAGVTDTQYF. Here the CDR3 DNA reads TGCAGTGCTCACCCCGCCGAGCTAGCGGGGGTCACAGATACGCAGTATTTT.

This clonotype was counted ten times or more. The chain carries TRBV28 and TRBJ1-6, with unresolved D. V was clipped by 7 bases and J by 6 bases, with 13 bases between them. The CDR3 is made up of 14 amino acids. Per the germline V gene, CDR1 is MDHEN and CDR2 is SYDVKM. CDR3 loop: CASTHPRINSPLHF. CDR3 in DNA: TGTGCCAGCACCCACCCGAGGATTAATTCACCCCTCCACTTT.

This clonotype was found once. In nucleotides, the CDR3 is TGTGCCAGCAGCTTACTGCGACGGTACCAAGAGACCCAGTACTTC. This gives the protein CASSLLRRYQETQYF. This sequence joins TRBV7-2 and TRBJ2-5; D gene unclear. This CDR3 comprises 15 residues. V dropped 2 bases and J dropped 0 bases, with 10 bases sitting between them. Germline values: CDR1 SGHTA, CDR2 FQGNSA.

This clonotype was seen repeatedly, ten times or more. J is TRBJ1-1 and V is TRBV6-2 or TRBV6-3; TRBD1 matches at 7 bases. Germline lookup yields CDR1 MNHEY and CDR2 SVGEGT. This CDR3 spans 14 amino acids. V trimming: 6 bases; J trimming: 3 bases; junction bases outside the gene matches: 7. CDR3 sequence: CASRTQGLDTEAFF. The CDR3, as DNA: TGTGCCAGCAGGACACAGGGGCTGGACACTGAAGCTTTCTTT.

The table lists this clonotype with many counts. This chain joins TRBV9 and TRBJ2-1, with D maybe TRBD2 (5 bases). The CDR3 has 12 residues. Per the germline V gene, CDR1 is SGDLS and CDR2 is YYNGEE. V gave up 5 bases and J gave up 13 bases, with 16 bases separating them. CDR3 coding DNA: TGTGCCAGCAGGACCCCGTCCGGGGAACAGTTCTTC. Residues: CASRTPSGEQFF.

CDR3 in DNA: TGTGCCAGCAGCGGGCTGACAGGGCTACTCTACAATGAGCAGTTCTTC. Encoded protein: CASSGLTGLLYNEQFF. This chain connects TRBV14 to TRBJ2-1, with 7 positions matching TRBD1. The CDR3 runs to 16 residues. V trimming: 5 bases; J trimming: 3 bases; junction bases outside the gene matches: 10. Germline lookup yields CDR1 SGHDN and CDR2 FVKESK.

This clonotype showed up just a few times. The chain carries TRBV27 and TRBJ2-7, with D perhaps TRBD1 (6 bases). Looked up from germline, CDR1 is MNHEY and CDR2 is SMNVEV (reference sequence). CDR3 length: 13 amino acids. V was pared by 5 bases and J by 4 bases, with 12 bases between. As DNA, the CDR3 is TGTGCCAGCAGTCCTGCACAGGGATACGAGCAGTACTTC. Encoded protein: CASSPAQGYEQYF.